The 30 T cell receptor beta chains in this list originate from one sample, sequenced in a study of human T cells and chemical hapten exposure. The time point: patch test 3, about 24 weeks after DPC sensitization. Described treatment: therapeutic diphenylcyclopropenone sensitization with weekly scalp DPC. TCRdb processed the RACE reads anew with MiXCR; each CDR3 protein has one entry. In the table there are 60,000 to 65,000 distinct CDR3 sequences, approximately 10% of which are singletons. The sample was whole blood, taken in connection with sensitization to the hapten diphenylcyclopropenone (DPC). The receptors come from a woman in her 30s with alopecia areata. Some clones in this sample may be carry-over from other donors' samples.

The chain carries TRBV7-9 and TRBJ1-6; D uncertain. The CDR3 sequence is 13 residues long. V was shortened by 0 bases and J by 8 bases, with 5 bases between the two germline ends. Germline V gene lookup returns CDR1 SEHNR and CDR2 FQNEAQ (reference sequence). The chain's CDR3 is CASSLARDSPLHF. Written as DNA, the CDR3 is TGTGCCAGCAGCTTAGCGAGGGATTCACCCCTCCACTTT.

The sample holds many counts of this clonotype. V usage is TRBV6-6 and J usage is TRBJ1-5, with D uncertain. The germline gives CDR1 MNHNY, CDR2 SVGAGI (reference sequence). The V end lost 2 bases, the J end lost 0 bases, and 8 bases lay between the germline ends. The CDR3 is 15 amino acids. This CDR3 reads CASSYLPDSNQPQHF. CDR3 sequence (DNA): TGTGCCAGCAGTTACCTCCCCGATAGCAATCAGCCCCAGCATTTT.

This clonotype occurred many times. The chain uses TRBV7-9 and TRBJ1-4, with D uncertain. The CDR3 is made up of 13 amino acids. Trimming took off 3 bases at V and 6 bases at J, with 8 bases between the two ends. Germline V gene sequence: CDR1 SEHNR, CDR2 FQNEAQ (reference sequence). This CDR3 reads CASSFRIYEKLFF. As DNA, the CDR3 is TGTGCCAGCAGCTTCCGGATCTATGAAAAACTGTTTTTT. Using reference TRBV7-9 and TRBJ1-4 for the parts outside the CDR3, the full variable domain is DTGVSQNPRHKITKRGQNVTFRCDPISEHNRLYWYRQTLGQGPEFLTYFQNEAQLEKSRLLSDRFSAERPKGSFSTLEIQRTEQGDSAMYLCASSFRIYEKLFFGSGTQLSVL.

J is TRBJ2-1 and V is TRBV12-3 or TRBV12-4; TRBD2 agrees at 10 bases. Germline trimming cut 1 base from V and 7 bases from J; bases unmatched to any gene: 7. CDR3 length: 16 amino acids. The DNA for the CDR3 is TGTGCCAGCAGTTTAGTTCCTAGCGGGAGAATAAATGAGCAGTTCTTC. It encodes CASSLVPSGRINEQFF.

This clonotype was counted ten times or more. The CDR3 nucleotides are TGTGCCAGCACATCGACAGGGACAGATACGCAGTATTTT. Its protein product is CASTSTGTDTQYF. The chain recombines TRBV6-2 or TRBV6-3 with TRBJ2-3, with 7 bases matching TRBD1. V was pared by 7 bases and J by 3 bases, with 4 bases of the junction left unmatched. The length of the CDR3 is 13 residues. Germline V gene sequence: CDR1 MNHEY, CDR2 SVGEGT.

The CDR3 sequence: CAISELKDLVALHF. The CDR3 DNA reads TGTGCCATCAGTGAGTTGAAGGATCTGGTGGCCCTCCACTTT. The rearrangement uses TRBV10-3 and TRBJ1-6; D is undetermined. The CDR3 loop spans 14 amino acids. Trimming cost V 1 base and J 14 bases, with 15 bases left between them. In germline, CDR1 is ENHRY, CDR2 SYGVKD.

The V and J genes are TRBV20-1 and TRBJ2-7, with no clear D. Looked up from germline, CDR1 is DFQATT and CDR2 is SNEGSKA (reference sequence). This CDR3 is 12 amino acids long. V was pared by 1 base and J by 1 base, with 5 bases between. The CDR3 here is CSARGPSYEQYF. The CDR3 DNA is TGCAGTGCTAGAGGACCGTCCTACGAGCAGTACTTC.

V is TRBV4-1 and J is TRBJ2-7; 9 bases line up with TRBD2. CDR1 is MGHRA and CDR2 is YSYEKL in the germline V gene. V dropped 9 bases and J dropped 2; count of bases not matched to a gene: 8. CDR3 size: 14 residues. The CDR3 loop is CASQRERGAYEQYF. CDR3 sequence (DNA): TGCGCCAGTCAGAGAGAGCGGGGGGCCTACGAGCAGTACTTC.

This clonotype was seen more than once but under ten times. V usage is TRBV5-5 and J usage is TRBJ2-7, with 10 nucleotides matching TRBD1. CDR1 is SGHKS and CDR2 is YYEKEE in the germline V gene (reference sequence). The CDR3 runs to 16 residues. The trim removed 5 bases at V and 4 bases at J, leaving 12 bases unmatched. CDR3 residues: CASSSRLGQGMYEQYF. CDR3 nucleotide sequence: TGTGCCAGCAGTTCCCGACTGGGACAGGGGATGTACGAGCAGTACTTC.

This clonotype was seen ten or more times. The CDR3 DNA reads as TGTGCCAGCTCACCACTTTTCTACGGACAGGGGACTTCTGGAAACACCATATATTTT. Protein: CASSPLFYGQGTSGNTIYF. The V call is TRBV18, the J call TRBJ1-3, with 9 bases fitting TRBD1. This CDR3 has 19 amino acids. Losses at the gene ends were 1 base for V and 1 base for J; bases not matched to a gene: 11. Germline lookup yields CDR1 KGHSH and CDR2 LQKENI.

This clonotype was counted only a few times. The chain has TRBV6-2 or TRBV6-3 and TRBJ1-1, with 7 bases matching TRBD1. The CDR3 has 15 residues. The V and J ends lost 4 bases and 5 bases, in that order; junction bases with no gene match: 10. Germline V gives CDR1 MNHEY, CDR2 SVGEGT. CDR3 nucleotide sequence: TGTGCCAGCAGTTTCCGAGGGGGCGCGAATACTGAAGCTTTCTTT. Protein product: CASSFRGGANTEAFF.

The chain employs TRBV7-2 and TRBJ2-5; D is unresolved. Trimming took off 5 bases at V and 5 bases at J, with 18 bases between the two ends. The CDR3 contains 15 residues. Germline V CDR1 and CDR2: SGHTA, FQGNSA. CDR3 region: CASSLTLLPEETQYF. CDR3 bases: TGTGCCAGCAGCCTAACGTTACTACCTGAGGAGACCCAGTACTTC.

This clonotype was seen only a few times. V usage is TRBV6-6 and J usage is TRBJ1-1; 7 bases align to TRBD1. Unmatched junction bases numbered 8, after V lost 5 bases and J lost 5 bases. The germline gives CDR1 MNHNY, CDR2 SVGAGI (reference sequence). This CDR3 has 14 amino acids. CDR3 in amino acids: CASSHRQGGTEAFF. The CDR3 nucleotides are TGTGCCAGCAGTCATCGACAGGGAGGGACTGAAGCTTTCTTT.

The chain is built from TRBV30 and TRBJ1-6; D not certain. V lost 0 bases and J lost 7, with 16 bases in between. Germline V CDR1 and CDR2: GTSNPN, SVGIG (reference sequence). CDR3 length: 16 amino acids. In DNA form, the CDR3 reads TGTGCCTGGAGTGTACACTTCGGGTGGCAGAATTCACCCCTCCACTTT. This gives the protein CAWSVHFGWQNSPLHF.

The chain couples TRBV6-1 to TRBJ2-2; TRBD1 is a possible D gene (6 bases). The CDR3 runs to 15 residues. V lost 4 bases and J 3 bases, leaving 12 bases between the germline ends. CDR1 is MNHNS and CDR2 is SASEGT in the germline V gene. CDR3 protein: CASSAGSGDTGELFF. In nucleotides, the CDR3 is TGTGCCAGCAGTGCTGGTTCAGGGGACACCGGGGAGCTGTTTTTT.

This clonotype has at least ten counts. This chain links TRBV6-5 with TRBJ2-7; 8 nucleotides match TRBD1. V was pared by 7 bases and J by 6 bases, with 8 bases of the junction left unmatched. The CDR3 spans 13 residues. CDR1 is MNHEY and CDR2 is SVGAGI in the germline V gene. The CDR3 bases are TGTGCCAGCATTGCCGGACAGGGCCTCGAGCAGTACTTC. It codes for CASIAGQGLEQYF.

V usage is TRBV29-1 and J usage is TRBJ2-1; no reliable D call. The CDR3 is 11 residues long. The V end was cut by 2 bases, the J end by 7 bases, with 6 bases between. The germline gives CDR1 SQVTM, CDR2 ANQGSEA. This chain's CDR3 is CSVESVNEQFF. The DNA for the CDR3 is TGCAGCGTTGAAAGTGTTAATGAGCAGTTCTTC.

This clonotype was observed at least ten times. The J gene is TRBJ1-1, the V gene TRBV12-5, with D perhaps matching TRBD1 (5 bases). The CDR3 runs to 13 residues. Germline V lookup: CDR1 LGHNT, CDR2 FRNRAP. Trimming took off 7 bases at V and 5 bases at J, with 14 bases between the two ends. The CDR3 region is CASAQFGGTEAFF. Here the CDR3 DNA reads TGTGCTAGTGCGCAGTTTGGGGGTACTGAAGCTTTCTTT. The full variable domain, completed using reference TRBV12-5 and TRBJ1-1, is DARVTQTPRHKVTEMGQEVTMRCQPILGHNTVFWYRQTMMQGLELLAYFRNRAPLDDSGMPKDRFSAEMPDATLATLKIQPSEPRDSAVYFCASAQFGGTEAFFGQGTRLTVV.

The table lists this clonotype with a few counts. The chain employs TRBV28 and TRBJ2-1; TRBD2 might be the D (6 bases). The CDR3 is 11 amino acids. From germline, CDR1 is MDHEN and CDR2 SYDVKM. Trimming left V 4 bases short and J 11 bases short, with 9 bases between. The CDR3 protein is CASSYGSQQFF. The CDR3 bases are TGTGCCAGCAGTTACGGGAGTCAGCAGTTCTTC.

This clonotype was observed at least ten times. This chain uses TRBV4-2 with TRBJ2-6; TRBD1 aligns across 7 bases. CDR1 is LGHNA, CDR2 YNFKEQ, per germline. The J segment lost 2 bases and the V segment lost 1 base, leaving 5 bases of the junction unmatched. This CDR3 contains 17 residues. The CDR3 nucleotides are TGTGCCAGCAGCCAAGCCCTCACAGGGGCTGGGGCCAACGTCCTGACTTTC. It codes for CASSQALTGAGANVLTF.

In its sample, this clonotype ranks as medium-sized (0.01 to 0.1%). CDR3 loop: CASSLGGTPIRGTQYF. The CDR3 nucleotides are TGTGCCAGCAGCTTAGGCGGGACTCCCATACGCGGGACCCAGTACTTC. V and J are TRBV11-2 and TRBJ2-5, with D maybe TRBD2 (6 bases). Trimming cost V 1 base and J 7 bases, with 19 bases left between them. From germline, CDR1 is SGHAT and CDR2 FQNNGV. This CDR3 is 16 amino acids long.

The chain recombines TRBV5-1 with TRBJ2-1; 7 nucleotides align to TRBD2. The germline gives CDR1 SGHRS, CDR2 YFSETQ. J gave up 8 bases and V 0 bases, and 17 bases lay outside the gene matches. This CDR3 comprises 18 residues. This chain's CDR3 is CASSLGGGSGAPRDEQFF. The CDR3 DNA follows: TGCGCCAGCAGCTTGGGCGGAGGGAGCGGGGCACCCCGGGATGAGCAGTTCTTC. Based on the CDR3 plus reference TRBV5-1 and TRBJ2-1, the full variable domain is KAGVTQTPRYLIKTRGQQVTLSCSPISGHRSVSWYQQTPGQGLQFLFEYFSETQRNKGNFPGRFSGRQFSNSRSEMNVSTLELGDSALYLCASSLGGGSGAPRDEQFFGPGTRLTVL.

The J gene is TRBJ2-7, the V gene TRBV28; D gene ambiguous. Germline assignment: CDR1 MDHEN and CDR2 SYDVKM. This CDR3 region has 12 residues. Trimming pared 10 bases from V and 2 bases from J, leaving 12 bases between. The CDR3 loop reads CATRHVPYEQYF. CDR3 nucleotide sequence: TGTGCCACCCGCCACGTTCCCTACGAGCAGTACTTC.

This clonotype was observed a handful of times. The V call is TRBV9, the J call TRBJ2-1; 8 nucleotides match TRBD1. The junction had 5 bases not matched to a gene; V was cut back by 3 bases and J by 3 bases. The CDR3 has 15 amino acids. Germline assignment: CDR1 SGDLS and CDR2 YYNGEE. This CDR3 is CASSARTGFYNEQFF. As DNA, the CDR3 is TGTGCCAGCAGCGCTCGGACAGGGTTCTACAATGAGCAGTTCTTC.

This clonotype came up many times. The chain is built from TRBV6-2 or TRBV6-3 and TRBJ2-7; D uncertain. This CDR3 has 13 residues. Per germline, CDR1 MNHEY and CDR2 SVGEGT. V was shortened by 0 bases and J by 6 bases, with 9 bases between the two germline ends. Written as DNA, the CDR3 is TGTGCCAGCAGTTACTCCTTCCCTGCCGAGCAGTACTTC. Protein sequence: CASSYSFPAEQYF.

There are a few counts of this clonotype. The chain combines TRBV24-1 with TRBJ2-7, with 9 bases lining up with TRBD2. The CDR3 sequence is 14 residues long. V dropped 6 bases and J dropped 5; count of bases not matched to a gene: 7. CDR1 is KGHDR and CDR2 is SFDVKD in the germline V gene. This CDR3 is CATSHAGGPHEQYF. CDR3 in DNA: TGTGCCACCAGTCACGCGGGAGGGCCACACGAGCAGTACTTC.

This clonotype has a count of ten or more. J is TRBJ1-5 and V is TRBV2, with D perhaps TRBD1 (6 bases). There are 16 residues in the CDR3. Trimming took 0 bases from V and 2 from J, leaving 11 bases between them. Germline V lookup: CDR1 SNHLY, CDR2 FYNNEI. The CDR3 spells CASSEAGGLGNQPQHF. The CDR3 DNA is TGTGCCAGCAGTGAAGCCGGGGGGCTGGGCAATCAGCCCCAGCATTTT.

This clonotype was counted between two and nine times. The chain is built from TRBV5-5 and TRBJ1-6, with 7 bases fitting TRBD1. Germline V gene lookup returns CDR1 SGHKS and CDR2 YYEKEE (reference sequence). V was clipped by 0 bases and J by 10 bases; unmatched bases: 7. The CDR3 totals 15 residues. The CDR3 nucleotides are TGTGCCAGCAGCTTGGAGTTAGGGGGCTTGTCACCCCTCCACTTT. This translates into CASSLELGGLSPLHF.

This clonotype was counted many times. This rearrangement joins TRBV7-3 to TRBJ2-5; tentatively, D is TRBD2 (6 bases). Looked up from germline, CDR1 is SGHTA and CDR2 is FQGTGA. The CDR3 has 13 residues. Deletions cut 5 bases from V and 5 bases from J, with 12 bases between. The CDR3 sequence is CASSPYGGETQYF. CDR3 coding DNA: TGTGCCAGCAGCCCGTATGGAGGGGAGACCCAGTACTTC. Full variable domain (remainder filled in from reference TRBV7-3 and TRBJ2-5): GAGVSQTPSNKVTEKGKYVELRCDPISGHTALYWYRQSLGQGPEFLIYFQGTGAADDSGLPNDRFFAVRPEGSVSTLKIQRTERGDSAVYLCASSPYGGETQYFGPGTRLLVL.

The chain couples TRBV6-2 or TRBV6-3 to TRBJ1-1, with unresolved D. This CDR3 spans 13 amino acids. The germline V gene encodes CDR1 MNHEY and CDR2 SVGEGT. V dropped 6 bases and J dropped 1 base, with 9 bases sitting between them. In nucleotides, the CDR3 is TGTGCCAGCAGCCCTAGACCGAACACTGAAGCTTTCTTT. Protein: CASSPRPNTEAFF.